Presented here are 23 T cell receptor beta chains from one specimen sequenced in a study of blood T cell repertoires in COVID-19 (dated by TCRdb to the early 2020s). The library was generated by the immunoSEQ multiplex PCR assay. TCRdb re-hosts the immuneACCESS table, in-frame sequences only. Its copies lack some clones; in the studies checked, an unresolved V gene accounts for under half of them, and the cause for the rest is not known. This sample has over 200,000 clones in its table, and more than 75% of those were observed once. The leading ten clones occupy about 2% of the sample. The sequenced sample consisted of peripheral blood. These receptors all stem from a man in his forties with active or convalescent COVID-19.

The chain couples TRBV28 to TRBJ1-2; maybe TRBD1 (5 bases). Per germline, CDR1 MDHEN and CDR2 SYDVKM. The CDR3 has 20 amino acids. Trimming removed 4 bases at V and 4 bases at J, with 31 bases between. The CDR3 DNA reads TGTGCCAGCAGTTCATCTAGCCCTCGTACAGGACTATCACCCTTCTATGGCTACACCTTC. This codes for CASSSSSPRTGLSPFYGYTF.

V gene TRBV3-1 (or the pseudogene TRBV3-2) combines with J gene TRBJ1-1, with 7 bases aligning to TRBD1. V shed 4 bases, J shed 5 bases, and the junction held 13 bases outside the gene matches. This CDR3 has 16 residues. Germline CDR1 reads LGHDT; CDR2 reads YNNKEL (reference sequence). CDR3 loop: CASSLGGTGVKTEAFF. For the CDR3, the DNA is TGTGCCAGCAGCCTCGGGGGAACAGGGGTAAAGACTGAAGCTTTCTTT.

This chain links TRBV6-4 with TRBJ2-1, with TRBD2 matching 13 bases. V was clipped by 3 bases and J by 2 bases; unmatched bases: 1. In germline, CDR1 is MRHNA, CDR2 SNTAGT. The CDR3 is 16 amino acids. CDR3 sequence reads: CASSELAGGPYNEQFF. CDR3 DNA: TGTGCCAGCAGTGAACTAGCGGGAGGGCCCTACAATGAGCAGTTCTTC.

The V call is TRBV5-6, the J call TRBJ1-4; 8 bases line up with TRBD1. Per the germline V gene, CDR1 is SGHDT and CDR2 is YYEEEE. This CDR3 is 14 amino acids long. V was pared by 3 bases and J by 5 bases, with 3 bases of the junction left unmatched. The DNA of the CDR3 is TGTGCCAGCAGCTGGGACAGGTCAAATGAAAAACTGTTTTTT. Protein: CASSWDRSNEKLFF.

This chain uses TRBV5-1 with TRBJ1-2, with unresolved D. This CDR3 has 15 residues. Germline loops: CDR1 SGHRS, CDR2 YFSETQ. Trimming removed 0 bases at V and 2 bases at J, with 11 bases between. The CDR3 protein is CASSLGSGENYGYTF. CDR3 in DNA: TGCGCCAGCAGCTTGGGGTCCGGGGAAAACTATGGCTACACCTTC.

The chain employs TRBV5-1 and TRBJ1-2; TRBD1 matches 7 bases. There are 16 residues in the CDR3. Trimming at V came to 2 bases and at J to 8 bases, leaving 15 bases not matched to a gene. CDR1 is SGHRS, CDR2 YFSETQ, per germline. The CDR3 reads CASSLSLTGAVGGYTF. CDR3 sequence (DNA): TGCGCCAGCAGCTTATCCCTAACAGGGGCCGTAGGGGGCTACACCTTC.

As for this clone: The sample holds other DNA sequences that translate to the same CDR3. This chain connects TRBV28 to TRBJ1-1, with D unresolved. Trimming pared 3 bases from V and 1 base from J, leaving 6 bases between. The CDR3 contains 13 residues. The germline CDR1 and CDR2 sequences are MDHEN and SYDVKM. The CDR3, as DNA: TGTGCCAGCAGTTTGGGCAGGAACACTGAAGCTTTCTTT. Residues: CASSLGRNTEAFF.

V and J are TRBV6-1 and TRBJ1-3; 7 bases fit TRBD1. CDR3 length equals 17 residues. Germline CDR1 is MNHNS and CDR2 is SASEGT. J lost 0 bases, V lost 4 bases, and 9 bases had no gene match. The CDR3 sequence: CASSGSPTGFSGNTIYF. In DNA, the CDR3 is TGTGCCAGCAGTGGTTCGCCGACAGGGTTCTCTGGAAACACCATATATTTT.

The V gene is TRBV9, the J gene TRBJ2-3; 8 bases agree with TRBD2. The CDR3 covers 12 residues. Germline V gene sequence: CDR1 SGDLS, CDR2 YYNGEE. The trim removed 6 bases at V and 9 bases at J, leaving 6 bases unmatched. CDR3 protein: CASNRIAGTQYF. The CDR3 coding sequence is TGTGCCAGCAATAGGATAGCGGGGACGCAGTATTTT.

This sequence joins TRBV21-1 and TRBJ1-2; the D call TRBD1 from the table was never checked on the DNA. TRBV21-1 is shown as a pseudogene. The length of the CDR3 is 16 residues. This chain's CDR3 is CASSKKGTGANYGYTF. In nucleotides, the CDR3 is TGTGCCAGCAGCAAAAAAGGGACAGGGGCTAACTATGGCTACACCTTC.

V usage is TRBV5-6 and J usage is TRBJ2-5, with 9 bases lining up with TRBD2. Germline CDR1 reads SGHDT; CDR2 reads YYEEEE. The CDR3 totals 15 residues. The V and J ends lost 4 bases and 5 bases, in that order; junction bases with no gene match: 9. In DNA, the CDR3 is TGTGCCAGCAGCACCGCGGGAGGGCCAATCGAGACCCAGTACTTC. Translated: CASSTAGGPIETQYF. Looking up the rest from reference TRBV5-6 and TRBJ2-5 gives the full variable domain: DAGVTQSPTHLIKTRGQQVTLRCSPKSGHDTVSWYQQALGQGPQFIFQYYEEEERQRGNFPDRFSGHQFPNYSSELNVNALLLGDSALYLCASSTAGGPIETQYFGPGTRLLVL.

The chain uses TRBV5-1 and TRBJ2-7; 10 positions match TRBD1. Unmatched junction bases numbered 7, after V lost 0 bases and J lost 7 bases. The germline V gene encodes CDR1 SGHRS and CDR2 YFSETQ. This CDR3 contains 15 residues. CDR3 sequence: CASSLAGTGAEEQYF. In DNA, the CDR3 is TGCGCCAGCAGCTTGGCCGGGACAGGGGCAGAAGAGCAGTACTTC.

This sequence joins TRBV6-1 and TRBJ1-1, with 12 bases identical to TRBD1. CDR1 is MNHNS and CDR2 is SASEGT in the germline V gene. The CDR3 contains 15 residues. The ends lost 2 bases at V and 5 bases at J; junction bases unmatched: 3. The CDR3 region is CASSERDRGQTEAFF. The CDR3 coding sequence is TGTGCCAGCAGTGAAAGGGACAGGGGGCAAACTGAAGCTTTCTTT.

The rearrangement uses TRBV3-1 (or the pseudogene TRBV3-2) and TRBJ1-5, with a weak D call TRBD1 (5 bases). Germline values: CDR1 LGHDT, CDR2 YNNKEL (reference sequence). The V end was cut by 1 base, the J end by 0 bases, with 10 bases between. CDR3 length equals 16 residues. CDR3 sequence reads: CASSQGAGYSNQPQHF. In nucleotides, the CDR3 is TGTGCCAGCAGCCAAGGTGCAGGGTATAGCAATCAGCCCCAGCATTTT.

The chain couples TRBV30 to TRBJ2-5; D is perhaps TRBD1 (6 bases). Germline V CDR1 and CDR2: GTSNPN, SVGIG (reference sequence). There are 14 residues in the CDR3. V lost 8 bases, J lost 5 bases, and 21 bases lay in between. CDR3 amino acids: CATPQGPISETQYF. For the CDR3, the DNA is TGTGCCACTCCACAGGGACCCATATCGGAGACCCAGTACTTC.

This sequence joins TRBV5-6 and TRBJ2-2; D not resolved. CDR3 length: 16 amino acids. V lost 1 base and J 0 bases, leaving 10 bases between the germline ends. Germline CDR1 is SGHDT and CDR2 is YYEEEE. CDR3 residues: CASSLSPRPNTGELFF. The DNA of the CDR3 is TGTGCCAGCAGCTTGTCCCCCCGTCCGAACACCGGGGAGCTGTTTTTT.

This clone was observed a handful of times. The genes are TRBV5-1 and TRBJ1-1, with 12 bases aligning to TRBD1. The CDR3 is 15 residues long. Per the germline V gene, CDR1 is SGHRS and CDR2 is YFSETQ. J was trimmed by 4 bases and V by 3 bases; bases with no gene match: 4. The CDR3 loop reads CASSWGTGGVTEAFF. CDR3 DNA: TGCGCCAGCAGCTGGGGGACAGGGGGCGTCACTGAAGCTTTCTTT.

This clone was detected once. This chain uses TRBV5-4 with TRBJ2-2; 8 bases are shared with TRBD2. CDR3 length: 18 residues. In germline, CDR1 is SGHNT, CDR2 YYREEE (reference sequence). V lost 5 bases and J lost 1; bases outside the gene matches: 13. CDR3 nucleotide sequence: TGTGCCAGCAGTCCCCGGGGGGGCCTAATTTGGAACACCGGGGAGCTGTTTTTT. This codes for CASSPRGGLIWNTGELFF.

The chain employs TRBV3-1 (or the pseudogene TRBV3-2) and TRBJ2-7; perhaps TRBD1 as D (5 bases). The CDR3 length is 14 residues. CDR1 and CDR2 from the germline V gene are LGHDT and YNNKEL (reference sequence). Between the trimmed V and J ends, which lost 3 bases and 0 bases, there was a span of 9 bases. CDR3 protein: CASSHPGFSYEQYF. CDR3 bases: TGTGCCAGCAGCCACCCAGGGTTCTCCTACGAGCAGTACTTC.

The CDR3 here is CASSHDSSGANVLTF. The CDR3 DNA follows: TGTGCCAGCAGCCATGACAGCTCTGGGGCCAACGTCCTGACTTTC. The rearrangement uses TRBV9 and TRBJ2-6; tentatively, D is TRBD1 (5 bases). V dropped 4 bases and J dropped 0 bases, with 8 bases sitting between them. The germline gives CDR1 SGDLS, CDR2 YYNGEE. The CDR3 has 15 amino acids.

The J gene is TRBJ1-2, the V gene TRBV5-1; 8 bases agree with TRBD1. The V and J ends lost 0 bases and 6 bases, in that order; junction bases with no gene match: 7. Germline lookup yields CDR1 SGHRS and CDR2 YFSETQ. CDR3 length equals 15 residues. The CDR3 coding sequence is TGCGCCAGCAGCTTGGCCGGGGCAGGGGGCCATGGCTACACCTTC. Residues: CASSLAGAGGHGYTF.

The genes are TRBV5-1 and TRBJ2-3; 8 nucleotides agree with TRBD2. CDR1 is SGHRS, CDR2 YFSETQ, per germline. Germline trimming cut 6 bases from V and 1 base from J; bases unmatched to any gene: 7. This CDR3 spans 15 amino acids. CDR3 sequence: CASTLMTSGTDTQYF. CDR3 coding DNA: TGCGCCAGCACCCTAATGACTAGCGGCACAGATACGCAGTATTTT. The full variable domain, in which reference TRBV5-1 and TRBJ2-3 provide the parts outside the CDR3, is KAGVTQTPRYLIKTRGQQVTLSCSPISGHRSVSWYQQTPGQGLQFLFEYFSETQRNKGNFPGRFSGRQFSNSRSEMNVSTLELGDSALYLCASTLMTSGTDTQYFGPGTRLTVL.

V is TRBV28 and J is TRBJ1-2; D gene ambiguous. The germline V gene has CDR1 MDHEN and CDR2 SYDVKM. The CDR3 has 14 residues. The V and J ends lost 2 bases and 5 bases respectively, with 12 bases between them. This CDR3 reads CASSLVMGDYGYTF. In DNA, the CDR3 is TGTGCCAGCAGTTTAGTTATGGGAGATTATGGCTACACCTTC.